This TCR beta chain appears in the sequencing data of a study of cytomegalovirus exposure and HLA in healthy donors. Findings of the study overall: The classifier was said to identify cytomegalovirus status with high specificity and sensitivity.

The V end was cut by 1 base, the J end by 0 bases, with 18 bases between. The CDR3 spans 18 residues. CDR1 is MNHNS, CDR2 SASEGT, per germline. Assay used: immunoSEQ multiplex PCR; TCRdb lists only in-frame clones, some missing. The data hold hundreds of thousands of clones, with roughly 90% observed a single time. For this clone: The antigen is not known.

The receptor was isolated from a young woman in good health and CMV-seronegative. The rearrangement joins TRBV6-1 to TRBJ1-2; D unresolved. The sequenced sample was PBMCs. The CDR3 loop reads CASSEDLDFILTNYGYTF. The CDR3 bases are TGTGCCAGCAGTGAAGACTTAGATTTTATATTGACTAACTATGGCTACACCTTC.